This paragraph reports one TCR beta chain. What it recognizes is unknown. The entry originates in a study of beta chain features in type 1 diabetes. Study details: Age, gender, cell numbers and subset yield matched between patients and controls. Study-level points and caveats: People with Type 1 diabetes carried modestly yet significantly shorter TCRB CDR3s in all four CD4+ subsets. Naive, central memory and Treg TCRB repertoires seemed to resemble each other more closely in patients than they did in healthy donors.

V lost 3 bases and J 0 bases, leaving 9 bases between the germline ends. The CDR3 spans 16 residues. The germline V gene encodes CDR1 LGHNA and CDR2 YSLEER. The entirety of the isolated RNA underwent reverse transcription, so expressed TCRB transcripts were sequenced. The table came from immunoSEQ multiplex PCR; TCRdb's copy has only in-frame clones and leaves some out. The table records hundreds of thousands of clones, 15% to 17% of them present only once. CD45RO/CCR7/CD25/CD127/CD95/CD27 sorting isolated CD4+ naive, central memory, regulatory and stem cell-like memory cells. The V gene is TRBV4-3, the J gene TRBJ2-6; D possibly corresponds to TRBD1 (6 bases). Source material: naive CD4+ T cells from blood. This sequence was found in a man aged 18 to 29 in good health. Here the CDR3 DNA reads TGCGCCAGCAGCCAGGGACACCCCTCTGGGGCCAACGTCCTGACTTTC. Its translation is CASSQGHPSGANVLTF.